This note documents a single T cell receptor beta chain sequence. Its cognate antigen is unknown. TCRdb keeps only in-frame clones here, not all; method: immunoSEQ multiplex PCR. Among 120,000 or so clones listed, about nine tenths were seen once. This sample is drawn from a study of T cell responses to AZD1222 COVID-19 vaccine. Study results and limitations: Sampling captured repertoires only after the peak T cell response. Most donors were white British and more were female, and clonal diversity was possibly underestimated. The number of AZD1222 recipients seropositive at baseline was only six.

The source material was peripheral blood, sampled on day 0 of AZD1222 vaccination. The sequence came from an adult in good health.

The CDR3 nucleotides read TGTGCCACCAGTGATCCCCGGACAGGGAGCTACGAGCAGTACTTC. Amino acids: CATSDPRTGSYEQYF. The chain has TRBV24-1 and TRBJ2-7; 8 bases align to TRBD1. The CDR3 length is 15 residues. Trimming took 3 bases from V and 3 from J; bases not matched to a gene: 6. Germline values: CDR1 KGHDR, CDR2 SFDVKD.